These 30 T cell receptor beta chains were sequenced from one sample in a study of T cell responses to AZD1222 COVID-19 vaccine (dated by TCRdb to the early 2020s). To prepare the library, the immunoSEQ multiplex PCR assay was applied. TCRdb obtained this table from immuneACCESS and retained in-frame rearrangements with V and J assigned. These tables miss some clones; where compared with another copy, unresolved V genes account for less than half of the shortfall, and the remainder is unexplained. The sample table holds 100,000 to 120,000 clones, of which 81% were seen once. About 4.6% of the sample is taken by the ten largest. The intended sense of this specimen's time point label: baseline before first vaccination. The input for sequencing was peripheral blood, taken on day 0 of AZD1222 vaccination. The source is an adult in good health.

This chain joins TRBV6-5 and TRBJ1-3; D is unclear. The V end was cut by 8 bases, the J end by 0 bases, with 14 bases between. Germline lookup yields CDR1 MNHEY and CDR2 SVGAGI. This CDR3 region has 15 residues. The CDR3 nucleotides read TGTGCCAGCGGGAGAAAAACAACCTCTGGAAACACCATATATTTT. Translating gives CASGRKTTSGNTIYF.

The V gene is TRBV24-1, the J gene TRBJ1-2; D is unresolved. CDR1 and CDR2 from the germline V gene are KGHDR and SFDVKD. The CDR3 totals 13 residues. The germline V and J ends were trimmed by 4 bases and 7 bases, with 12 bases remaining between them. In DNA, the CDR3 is TGTGCCACCAGTGAGGACGGGTTTACTGGCTACACCTTC. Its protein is CATSEDGFTGYTF.

Here the CDR3 reads CASSEGGVKVDTQYF. The CDR3 DNA follows: TGCGCCAGCAGTGAAGGGGGGGTCAAGGTAGATACGCAGTATTTT. The chain employs TRBV5-1 and TRBJ2-3, with D perhaps TRBD2 (7 bases). Germline V gene lookup returns CDR1 SGHRS and CDR2 YFSETQ. Trimming took 5 bases from V and 5 from J, leaving 18 bases between them. The CDR3 runs to 15 residues.

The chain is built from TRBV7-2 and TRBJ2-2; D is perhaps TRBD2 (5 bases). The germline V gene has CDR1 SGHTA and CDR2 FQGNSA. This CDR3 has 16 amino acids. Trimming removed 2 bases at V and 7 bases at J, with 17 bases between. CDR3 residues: CASSLLFSGSGGELFF. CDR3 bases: TGTGCCAGCAGCTTACTTTTTTCGGGGTCCGGCGGGGAGCTGTTTTTT.

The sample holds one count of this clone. CDR3 sequence (DNA): TGTGCCAGCAGCTTAGGGGCAGGGGGGCGCACTGAAGCTTTCTTT. Its translation: CASSLGAGGRTEAFF. The rearrangement links TRBV11-2 to TRBJ1-1; TRBD1 aligns across 7 bases. The CDR3 has 15 amino acids. Trimming at V came to 1 base and at J to 4 bases, leaving 6 bases not matched to a gene. CDR1 SGHAT and CDR2 FQNNGV come from the germline V gene. The variable domain in full, with the rest retrieved from reference TRBV11-2 and TRBJ1-1, is EAGVAQSPRYKIIEKRQSVAFWCNPISGHATLYWYQQILGQGPKLLIQFQNNGVVDDSQLPKDRFSAERLKGVDSTLKIQPAKLEDSAVYLCASSLGAGGRTEAFFGQGTRLTVV.

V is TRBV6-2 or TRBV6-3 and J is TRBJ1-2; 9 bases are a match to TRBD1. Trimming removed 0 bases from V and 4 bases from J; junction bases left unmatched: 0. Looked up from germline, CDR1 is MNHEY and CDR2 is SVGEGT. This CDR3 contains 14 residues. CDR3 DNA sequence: TGTGCCAGCAGTTACTCGACAGGGGGCTATGGCTACACCTTC. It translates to CASSYSTGGYGYTF.

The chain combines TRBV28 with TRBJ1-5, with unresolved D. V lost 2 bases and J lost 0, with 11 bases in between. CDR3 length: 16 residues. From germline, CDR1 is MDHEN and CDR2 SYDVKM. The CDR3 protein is CASSLGAGYSNQPQHF. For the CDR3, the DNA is TGTGCCAGCAGTTTAGGAGCGGGGTATAGCAATCAGCCCCAGCATTTT.

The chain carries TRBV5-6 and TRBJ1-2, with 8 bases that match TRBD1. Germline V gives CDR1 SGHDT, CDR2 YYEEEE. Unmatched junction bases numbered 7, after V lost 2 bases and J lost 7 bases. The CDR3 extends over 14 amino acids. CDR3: CASSFGVDRGGYTF. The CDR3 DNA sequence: TGTGCCAGCAGCTTTGGAGTAGACAGGGGTGGCTACACCTTC.

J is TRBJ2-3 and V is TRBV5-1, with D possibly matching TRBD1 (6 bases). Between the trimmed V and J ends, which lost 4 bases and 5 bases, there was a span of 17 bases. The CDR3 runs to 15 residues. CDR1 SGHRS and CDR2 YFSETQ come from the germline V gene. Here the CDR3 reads CASSASQGRVDTQYF. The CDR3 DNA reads TGCGCCAGCAGCGCTTCCCAGGGGCGGGTAGATACGCAGTATTTT.

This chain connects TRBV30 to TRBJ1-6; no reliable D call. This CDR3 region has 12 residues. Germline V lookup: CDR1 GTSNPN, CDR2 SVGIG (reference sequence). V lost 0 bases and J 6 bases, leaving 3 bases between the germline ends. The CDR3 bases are TGTGCCTGGAGTGTTCCTAATTCACCCCTCCACTTT. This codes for CAWSVPNSPLHF.

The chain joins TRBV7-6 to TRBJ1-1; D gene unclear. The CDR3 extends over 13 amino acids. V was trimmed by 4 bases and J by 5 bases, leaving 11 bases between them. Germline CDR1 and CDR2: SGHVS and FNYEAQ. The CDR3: CASSSGLQTEAFF. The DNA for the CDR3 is TGTGCCAGCAGCTCCGGGCTTCAGACTGAAGCTTTCTTT.

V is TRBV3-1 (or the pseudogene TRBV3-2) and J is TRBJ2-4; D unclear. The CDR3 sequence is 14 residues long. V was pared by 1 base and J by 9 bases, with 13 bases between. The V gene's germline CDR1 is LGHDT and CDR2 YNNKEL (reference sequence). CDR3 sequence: CASSQGLAIGIQYF. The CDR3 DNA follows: TGTGCCAGCAGCCAAGGTCTGGCGATAGGCATTCAGTACTTC.

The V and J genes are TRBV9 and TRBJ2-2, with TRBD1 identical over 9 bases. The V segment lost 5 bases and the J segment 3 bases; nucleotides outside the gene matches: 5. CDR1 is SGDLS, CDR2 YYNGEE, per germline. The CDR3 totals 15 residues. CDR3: CASSRQGDDTGELFF. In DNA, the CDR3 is TGTGCCAGCAGTCGACAGGGGGACGACACCGGGGAGCTGTTTTTT.

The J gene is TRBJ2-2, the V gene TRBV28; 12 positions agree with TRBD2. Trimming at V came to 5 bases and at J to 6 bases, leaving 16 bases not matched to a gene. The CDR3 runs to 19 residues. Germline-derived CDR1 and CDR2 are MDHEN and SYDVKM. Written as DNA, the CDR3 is TGTGCCAGCAGTCAGTGGGGTATACTAGCGGGGGGTCGGCCCGGGGAGCTGTTTTTT. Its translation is CASSQWGILAGGRPGELFF.

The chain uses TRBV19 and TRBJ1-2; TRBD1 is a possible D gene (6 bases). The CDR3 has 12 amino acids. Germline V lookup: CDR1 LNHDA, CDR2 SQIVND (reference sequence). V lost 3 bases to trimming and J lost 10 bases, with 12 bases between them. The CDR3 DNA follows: TGTGCCAGTAGTATTGGGCAGGGACACTACACCTTC. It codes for CASSIGQGHYTF.

The CDR3 sequence: CASSLAGRGSYEQYF. Written as DNA, the CDR3 is TGTGCCAGCAGCTTGGCGGGTCGGGGATCCTACGAGCAGTACTTC. V and J are TRBV5-4 and TRBJ2-7; a possible D gene is TRBD2 (5 bases). Germline values: CDR1 SGHNT, CDR2 YYREEE (reference sequence). This CDR3 contains 15 residues. V was cut by 0 bases and J by 1 base, with 11 bases left in between.

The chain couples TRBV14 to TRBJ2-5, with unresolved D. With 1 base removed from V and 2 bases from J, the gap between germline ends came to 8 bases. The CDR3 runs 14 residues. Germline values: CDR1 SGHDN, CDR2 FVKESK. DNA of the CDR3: TGTGCCAGCAGCCAAGTTTTGGGGCAAGAGACCCAGTACTTC. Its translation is CASSQVLGQETQYF.

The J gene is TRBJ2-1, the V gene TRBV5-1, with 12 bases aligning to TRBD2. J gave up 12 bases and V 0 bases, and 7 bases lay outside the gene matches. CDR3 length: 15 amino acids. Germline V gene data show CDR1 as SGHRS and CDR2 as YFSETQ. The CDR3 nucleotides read TGCGCCAGCAGCTTGGTGGGACTAGCGGGCTTTAGGCAGTTCTTC. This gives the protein CASSLVGLAGFRQFF. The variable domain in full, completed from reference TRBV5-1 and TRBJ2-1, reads KAGVTQTPRYLIKTRGQQVTLSCSPISGHRSVSWYQQTPGQGLQFLFEYFSETQRNKGNFPGRFSGRQFSNSRSEMNVSTLELGDSALYLCASSLVGLAGFRQFFGPGTRLTVL.

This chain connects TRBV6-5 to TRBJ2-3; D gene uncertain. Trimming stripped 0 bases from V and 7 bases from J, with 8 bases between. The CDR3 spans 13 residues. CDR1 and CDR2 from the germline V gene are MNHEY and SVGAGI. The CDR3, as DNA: TGTGCCAGCAGTTACTCGATCTCTAATACGCAGTATTTT. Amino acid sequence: CASSYSISNTQYF.

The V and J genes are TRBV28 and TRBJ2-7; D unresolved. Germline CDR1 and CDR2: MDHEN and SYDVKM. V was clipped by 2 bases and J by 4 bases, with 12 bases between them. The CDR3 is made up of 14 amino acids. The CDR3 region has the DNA TGTGCCAGCAGTTTACCGACCCACGGGTACGAGCAGTACTTC. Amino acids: CASSLPTHGYEQYF. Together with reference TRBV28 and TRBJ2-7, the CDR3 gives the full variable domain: DVKVTQSSRYLVKRTGEKVFLECVQDMDHENMFWYRQDPGLGLRLIYFSYDVKMKEKGDIPEGYSVSREKKERFSLILESASTNQTSMYLCASSLPTHGYEQYFGPGTRLTVT.

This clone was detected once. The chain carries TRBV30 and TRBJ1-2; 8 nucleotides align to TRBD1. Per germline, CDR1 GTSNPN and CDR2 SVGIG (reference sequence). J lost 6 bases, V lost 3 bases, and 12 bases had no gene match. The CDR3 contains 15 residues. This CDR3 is CAWRLPGQEIDGYTF. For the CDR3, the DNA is TGTGCCTGGAGACTTCCGGGACAGGAGATCGATGGCTACACCTTC.

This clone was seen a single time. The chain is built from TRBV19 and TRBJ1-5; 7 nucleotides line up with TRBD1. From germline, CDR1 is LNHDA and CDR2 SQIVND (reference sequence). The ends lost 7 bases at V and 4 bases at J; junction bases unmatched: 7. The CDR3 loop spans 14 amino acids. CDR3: CASTGQVRNQPQHF. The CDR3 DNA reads TGTGCCAGTACTGGACAGGTACGGAATCAGCCCCAGCATTTT.

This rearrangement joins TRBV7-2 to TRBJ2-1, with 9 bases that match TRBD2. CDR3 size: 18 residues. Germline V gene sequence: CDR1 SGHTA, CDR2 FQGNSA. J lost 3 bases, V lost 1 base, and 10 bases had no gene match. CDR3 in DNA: TGTGCCAGCAGCTTAGGGACGTCGAGCGGGAGGCTCTACAATGAGCAGTTCTTC. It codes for CASSLGTSSGRLYNEQFF.

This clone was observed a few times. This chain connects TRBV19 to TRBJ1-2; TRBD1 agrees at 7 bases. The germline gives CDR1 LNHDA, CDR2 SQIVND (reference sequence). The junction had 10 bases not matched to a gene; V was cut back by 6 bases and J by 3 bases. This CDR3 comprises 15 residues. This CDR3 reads CASSSGQPIYYGYTF. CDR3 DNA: TGTGCCAGTAGCTCGGGACAGCCAATATACTATGGCTACACCTTC.

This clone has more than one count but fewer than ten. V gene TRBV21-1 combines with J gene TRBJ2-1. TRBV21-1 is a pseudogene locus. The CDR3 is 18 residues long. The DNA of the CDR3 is TGTGCCAGCAGCAAAGTTATTGGTAGGGAACAAGCTGGCAATGAGCAGTTCTTC. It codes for CASSKVIGREQAGNEQFF.

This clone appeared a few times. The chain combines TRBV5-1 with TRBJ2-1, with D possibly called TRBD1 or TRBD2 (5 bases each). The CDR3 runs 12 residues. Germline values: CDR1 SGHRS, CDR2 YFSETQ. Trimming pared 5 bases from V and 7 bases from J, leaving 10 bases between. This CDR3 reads CASSRDGNEQFF. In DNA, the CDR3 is TGCGCCAGCAGTCGGGACGGGAATGAGCAGTTCTTC.

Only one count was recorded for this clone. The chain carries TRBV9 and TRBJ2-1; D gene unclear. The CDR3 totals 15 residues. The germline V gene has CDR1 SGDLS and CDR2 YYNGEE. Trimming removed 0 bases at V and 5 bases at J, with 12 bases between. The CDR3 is CASSVAVQPNNEQFF. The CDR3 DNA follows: TGTGCCAGCAGCGTAGCGGTACAACCGAACAATGAGCAGTTCTTC.

CDR3 DNA: TGTGCCAGCAGTCGGGACAGCCCACACGGCTACACCTTC. It is translated as CASSRDSPHGYTF. This chain connects TRBV2 to TRBJ1-2; 7 bases agree with TRBD1. Per germline, CDR1 SNHLY and CDR2 FYNNEI. J gave up 8 bases and V 5 bases, and 8 bases lay outside the gene matches. The CDR3 covers 13 residues.

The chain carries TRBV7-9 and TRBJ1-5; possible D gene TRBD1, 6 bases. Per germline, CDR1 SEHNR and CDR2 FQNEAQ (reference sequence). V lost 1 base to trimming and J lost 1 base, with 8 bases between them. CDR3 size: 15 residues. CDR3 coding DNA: TGTGCCAGCAGCTTAGGGGGGCCAAGCAATCAGCCCCAGCATTTT. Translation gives CASSLGGPSNQPQHF. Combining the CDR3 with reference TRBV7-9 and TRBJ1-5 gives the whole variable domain DTGVSQNPRHKITKRGQNVTFRCDPISEHNRLYWYRQTLGQGPEFLTYFQNEAQLEKSRLLSDRFSAERPKGSFSTLEIQRTEQGDSAMYLCASSLGGPSNQPQHFGDGTRLSIL.

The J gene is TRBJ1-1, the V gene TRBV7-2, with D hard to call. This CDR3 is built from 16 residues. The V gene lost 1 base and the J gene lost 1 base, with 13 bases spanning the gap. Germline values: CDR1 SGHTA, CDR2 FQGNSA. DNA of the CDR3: TGTGCCAGCAGCTTAGTACCCGCACTCCGGAACACTGAAGCTTTCTTT. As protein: CASSLVPALRNTEAFF.